This entry lists 5 T cell receptor beta chains sequenced from one sample in a study of regulatory T cells in long-lasting Graves disease. HTBI primers from iRepertoire and Arm-PCR of CDR3 regions yielded the TCR beta libraries. TCRdb re-analysed the multiplex PCR reads in MiXCR, keeping a single row per CDR3 protein. The profile shows approximately 470,000 distinct CDR3 sequences, about 16% of them singletons. Documented time point: newly diagnosed GD, antithyroid drugs for less than 3 months. Construction of the TCR library relied on RNA isolated from PBMCs. The data were also submitted as part of a second study, on T cells in Graves' hyperthyroidism and ophthalmopathy.

The sample here was peripheral blood mononuclear cells (PBMCs), taken at new diagnosis, from a patient treated with antithyroid drugs. Source of these receptors: a man aged 40-50 years with Graves disease.

This clonotype was recorded only once. The chain employs TRBV12-5 and TRBJ2-3; D gene ambiguous. Trimming pared 1 base from V and 6 bases from J, leaving 8 bases between. The CDR3 has 13 amino acids. CDR1 LGHNT and CDR2 FRNRAP come from the germline V gene. CDR3 nucleotide sequence: TGTGCTAGTGGTTTGGGCGTGTCCGATACGCAGTATTTT. Amino acid sequence: CASGLGVSDTQYF.

This clonotype was seen ten or more times. CDR3 in amino acids: CASSLAGRAGANVLTF. Written as DNA, the CDR3 is TGCGCCAGCAGCTTGGCCGGGAGGGCCGGGGCCAACGTCCTGACTTTC. The chain joins TRBV5-1 to TRBJ2-6; 8 bases align to TRBD2. CDR3 length equals 16 residues. The germline gives CDR1 SGHRS, CDR2 YFSETQ. Germline trimming cut 0 bases from V and 4 bases from J; bases unmatched to any gene: 3.

At least ten counts were recorded for this clonotype. The chain couples TRBV7-9 to TRBJ2-7; the D gene could be TRBD1 or TRBD2 (5 bases each). Looked up from germline, CDR1 is SEHNR and CDR2 is FQNEAQ (reference sequence). CDR3 length: 14 amino acids. V was trimmed by 0 bases and J by 5 bases, leaving 11 bases between them. CDR3 region: CASSLARGFNEQYF. The CDR3 DNA follows: TGTGCCAGCAGCTTAGCGAGGGGTTTTAACGAGCAGTACTTC. Together with reference TRBV7-9 and TRBJ2-7, the CDR3 gives the full variable domain: DTGVSQNPRHKITKRGQNVTFRCDPISEHNRLYWYRQTLGQGPEFLTYFQNEAQLEKSRLLSDRFSAERPKGSFSTLEIQRTEQGDSAMYLCASSLARGFNEQYFGPGTRLTVT.

The chain uses TRBV2 and TRBJ1-2, with a weak D call TRBD1 (5 bases). Germline V gene data show CDR1 as SNHLY and CDR2 as FYNNEI. This CDR3 comprises 13 residues. The V and J ends lost 8 bases and 7 bases respectively, with 17 bases between them. The CDR3 here is CASVDRGHLGYTF. The CDR3 nucleotides read TGTGCCAGCGTGGACCGTGGACACCTTGGCTACACCTTC.

This clonotype has at least ten counts. J is TRBJ2-3 and V is TRBV5-1; tentative D call: TRBD2 (5 bases). V was clipped by 1 base and J by 6 bases, with 18 bases between them. CDR3 size: 16 residues. Germline V gives CDR1 SGHRS, CDR2 YFSETQ. The CDR3 protein is CASSLQGGKIADTQYF. CDR3 nucleotide sequence: TGCGCCAGCAGCTTGCAAGGCGGCAAGATAGCGGATACGCAGTATTTT.